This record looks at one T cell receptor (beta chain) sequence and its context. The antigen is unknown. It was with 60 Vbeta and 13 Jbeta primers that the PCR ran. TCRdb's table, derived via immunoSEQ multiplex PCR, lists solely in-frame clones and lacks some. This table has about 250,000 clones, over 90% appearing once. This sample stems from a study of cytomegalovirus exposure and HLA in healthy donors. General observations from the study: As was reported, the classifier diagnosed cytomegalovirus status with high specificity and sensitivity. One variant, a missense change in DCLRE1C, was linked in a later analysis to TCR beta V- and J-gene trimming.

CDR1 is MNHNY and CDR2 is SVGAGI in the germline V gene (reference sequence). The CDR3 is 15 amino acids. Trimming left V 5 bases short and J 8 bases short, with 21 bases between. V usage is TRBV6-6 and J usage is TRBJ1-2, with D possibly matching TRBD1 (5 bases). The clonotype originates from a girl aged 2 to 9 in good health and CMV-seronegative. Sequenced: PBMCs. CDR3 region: CASSPLGRDQRGYTF. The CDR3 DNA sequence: TGTGCCAGCAGTCCCTTGGGGAGGGACCAACGGGGCTACACCTTC.